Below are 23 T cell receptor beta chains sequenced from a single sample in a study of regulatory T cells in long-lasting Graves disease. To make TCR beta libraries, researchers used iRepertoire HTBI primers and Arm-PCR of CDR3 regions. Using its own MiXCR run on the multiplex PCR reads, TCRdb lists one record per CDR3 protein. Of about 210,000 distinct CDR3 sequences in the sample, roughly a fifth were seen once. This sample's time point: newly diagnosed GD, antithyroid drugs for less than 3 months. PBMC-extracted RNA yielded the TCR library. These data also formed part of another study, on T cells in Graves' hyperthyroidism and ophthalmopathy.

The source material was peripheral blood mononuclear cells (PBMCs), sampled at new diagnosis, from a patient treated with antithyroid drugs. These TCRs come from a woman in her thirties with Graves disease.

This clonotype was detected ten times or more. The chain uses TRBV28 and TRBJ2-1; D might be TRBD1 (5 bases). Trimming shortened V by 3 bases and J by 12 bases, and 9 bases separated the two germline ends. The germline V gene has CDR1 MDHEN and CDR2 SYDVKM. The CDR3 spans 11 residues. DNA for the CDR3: TGTGCCAGCAGTTTGCAAAGGGGGCAGTTCTTC. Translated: CASSLQRGQFF.

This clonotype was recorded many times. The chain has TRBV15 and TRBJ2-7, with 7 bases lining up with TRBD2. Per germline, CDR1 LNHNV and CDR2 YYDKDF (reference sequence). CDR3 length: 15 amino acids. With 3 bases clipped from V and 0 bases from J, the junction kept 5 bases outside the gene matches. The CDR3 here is CATSSGGTNSYEQYF. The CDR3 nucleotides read TGTGCCACCAGCAGTGGTGGGACTAACTCCTACGAGCAGTACTTC.

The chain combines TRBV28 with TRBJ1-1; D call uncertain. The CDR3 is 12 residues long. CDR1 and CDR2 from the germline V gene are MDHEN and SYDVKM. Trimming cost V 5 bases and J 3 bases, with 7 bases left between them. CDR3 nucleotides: TGTGCCAGCAGTCAATCATACACTGAAGCTTTCTTT. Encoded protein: CASSQSYTEAFF.

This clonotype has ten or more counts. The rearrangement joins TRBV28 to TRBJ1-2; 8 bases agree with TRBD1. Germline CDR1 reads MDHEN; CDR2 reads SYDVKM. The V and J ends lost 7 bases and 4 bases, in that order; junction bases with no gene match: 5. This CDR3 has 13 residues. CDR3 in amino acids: CASIDRGGYGYTF. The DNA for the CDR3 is TGTGCCAGCATCGACAGGGGAGGCTATGGCTACACCTTC.

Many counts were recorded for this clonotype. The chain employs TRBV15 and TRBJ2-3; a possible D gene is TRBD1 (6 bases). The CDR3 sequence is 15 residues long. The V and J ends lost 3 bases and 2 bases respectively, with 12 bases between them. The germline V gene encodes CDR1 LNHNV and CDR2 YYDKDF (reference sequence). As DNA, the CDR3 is TGTGCCACCAGCAGGGCAGGGGAAGTCACAGATACGCAGTATTTT. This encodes CATSRAGEVTDTQYF.

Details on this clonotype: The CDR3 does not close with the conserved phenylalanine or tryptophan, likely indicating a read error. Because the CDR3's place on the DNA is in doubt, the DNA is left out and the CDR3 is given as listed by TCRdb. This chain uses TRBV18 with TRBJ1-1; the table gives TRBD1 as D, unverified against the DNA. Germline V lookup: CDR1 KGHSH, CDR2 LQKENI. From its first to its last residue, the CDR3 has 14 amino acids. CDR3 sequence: CASLRQGPYTEAYL.

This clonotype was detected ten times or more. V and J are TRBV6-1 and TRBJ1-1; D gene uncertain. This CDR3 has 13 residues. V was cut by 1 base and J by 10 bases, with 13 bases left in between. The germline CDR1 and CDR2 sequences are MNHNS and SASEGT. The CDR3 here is CASSEGWVIGAFF. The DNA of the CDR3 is TGTGCCAGCAGTGAAGGATGGGTTATCGGAGCTTTCTTT.

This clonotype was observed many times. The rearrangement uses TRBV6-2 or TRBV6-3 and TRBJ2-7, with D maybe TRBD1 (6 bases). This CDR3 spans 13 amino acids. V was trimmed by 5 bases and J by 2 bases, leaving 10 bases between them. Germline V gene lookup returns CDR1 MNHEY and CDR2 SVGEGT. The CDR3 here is CASSITGPYEQYF. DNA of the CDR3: TGTGCCAGCAGTATAACAGGGCCCTACGAGCAGTACTTC.

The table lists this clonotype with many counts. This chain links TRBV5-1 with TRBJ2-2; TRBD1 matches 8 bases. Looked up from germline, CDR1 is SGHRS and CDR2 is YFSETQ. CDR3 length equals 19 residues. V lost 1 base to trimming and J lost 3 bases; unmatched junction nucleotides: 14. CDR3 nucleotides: TGCGCCAGCAGCTTGACCAGCAAAGACAGGGGACGCCACACCGGGGAGCTGTTTTTT. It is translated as CASSLTSKDRGRHTGELFF.

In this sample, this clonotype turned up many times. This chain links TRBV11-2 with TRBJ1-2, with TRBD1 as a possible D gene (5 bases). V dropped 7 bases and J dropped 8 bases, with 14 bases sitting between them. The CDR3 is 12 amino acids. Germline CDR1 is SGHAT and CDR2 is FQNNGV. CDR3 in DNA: TGTGCCAGCACCGAAGCTAGGGACGGCTACACCTTC. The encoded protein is CASTEARDGYTF.

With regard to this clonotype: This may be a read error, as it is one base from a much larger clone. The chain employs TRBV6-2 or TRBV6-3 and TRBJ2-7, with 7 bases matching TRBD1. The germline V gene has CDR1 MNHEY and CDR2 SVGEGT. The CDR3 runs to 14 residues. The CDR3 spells CTSQGTDPPYEQYF. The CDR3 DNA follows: TGTACCAGCCAGGGGACAGACCCCCCCTACGAGCAGTACTTC.

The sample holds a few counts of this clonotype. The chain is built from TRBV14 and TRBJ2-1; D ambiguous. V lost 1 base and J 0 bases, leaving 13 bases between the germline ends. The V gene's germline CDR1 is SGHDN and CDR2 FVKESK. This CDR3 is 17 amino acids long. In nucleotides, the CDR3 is TGTGCCAGCAGCCAAGCAAAGGGCAGGAGCTCCTACAATGAGCAGTTCTTC. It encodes CASSQAKGRSSYNEQFF.

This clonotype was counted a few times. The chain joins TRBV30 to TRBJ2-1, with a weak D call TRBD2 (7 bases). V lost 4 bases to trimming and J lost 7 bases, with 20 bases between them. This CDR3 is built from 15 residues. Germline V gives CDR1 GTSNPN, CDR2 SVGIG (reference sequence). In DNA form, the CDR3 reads TGTGCCTGGACCCCTGGGGGGGGGGGCATGAATGAGCAGTTCTTC. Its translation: CAWTPGGGGMNEQFF.

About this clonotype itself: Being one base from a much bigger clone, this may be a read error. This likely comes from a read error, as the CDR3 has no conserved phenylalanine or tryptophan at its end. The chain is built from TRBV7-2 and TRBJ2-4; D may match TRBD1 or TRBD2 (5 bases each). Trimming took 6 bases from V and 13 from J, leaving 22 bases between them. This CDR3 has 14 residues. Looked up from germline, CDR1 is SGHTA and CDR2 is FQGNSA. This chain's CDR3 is CASRTGTADLAQYS. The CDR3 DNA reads TGTGCCAGCAGAACCGGGACGGCAGATTTGGCCCAGTACTCC.

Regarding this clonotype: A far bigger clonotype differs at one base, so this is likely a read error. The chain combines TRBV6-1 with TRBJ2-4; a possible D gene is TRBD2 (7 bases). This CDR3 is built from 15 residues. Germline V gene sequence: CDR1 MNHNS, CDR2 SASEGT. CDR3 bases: TGTGCCAGCAGTGCTGGGGGGGGGGCAAGGAATGAGAAGTTCTTC. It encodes CASSAGGGARNEKFF.

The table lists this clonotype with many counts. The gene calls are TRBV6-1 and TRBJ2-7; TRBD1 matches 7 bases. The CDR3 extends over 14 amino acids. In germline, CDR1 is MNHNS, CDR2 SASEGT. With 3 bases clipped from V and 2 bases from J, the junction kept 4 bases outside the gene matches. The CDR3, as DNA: TGTGCCAGCAGTGACACGGGACAGACCTACGAGCAGTACTTC. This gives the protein CASSDTGQTYEQYF.

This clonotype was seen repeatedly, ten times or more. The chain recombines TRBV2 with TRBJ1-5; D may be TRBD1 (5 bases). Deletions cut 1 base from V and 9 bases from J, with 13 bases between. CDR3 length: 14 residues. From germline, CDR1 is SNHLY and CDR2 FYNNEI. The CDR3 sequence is CASSEVDSDGPQHF. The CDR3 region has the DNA TGTGCCAGCAGTGAAGTAGACAGCGATGGGCCCCAGCATTTT.

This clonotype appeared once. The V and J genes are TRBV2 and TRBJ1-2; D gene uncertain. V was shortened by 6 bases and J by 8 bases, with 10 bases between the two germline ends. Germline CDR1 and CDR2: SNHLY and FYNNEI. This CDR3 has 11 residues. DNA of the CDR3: TGTGCCAGCAGAGGTAACATAGGCTACACCTTC. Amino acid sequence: CASRGNIGYTF.

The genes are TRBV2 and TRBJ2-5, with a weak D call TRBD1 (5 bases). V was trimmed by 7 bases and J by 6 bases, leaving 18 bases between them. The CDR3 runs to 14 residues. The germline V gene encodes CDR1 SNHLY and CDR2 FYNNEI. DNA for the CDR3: TGTGCCAGCACCTTAAGGGGTTTCAAAAAGACCCAGTACTTC. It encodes CASTLRGFKKTQYF.

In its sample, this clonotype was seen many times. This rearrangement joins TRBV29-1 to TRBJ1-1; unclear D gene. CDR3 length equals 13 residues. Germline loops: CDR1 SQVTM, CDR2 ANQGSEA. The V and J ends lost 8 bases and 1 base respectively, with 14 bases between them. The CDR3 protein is CSPVMSGNTEAFF. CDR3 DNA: TGCAGCCCAGTTATGTCAGGGAACACTGAAGCTTTCTTT.

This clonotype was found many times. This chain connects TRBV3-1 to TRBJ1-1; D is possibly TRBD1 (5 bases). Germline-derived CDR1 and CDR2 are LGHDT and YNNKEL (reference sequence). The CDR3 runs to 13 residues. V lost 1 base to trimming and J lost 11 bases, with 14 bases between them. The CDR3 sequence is CASSQGGGRGAFF. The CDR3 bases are TGTGCCAGCAGCCAAGGGGGGGGGAGGGGTGCTTTCTTT.

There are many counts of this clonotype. CDR3 coding DNA: TGTGCCAGCAGTTTAGTTCCCGGGGAGCTGTTTTTT. Translated, it gives CASSLVPGELFF. This chain joins TRBV12-3 or TRBV12-4 and TRBJ2-2; D gene uncertain. This CDR3 has 12 amino acids. V lost 1 base and J lost 6, with 3 bases in between.

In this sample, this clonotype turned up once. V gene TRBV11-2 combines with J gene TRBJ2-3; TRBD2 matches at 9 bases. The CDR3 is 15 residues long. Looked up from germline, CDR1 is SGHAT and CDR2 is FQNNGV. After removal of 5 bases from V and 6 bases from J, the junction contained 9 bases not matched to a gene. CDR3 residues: CASSPPGLATDTQYF. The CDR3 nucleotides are TGTGCCAGCAGCCCGCCGGGACTAGCCACGGATACGCAGTATTTT. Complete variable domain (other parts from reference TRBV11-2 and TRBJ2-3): EAGVAQSPRYKIIEKRQSVAFWCNPISGHATLYWYQQILGQGPKLLIQFQNNGVVDDSQLPKDRFSAERLKGVDSTLKIQPAKLEDSAVYLCASSPPGLATDTQYFGPGTRLTVL.